Listed below are T cell receptor beta chains from one sample, sequenced in a study of T-cell reconstitution after alpha-beta-depleted transplantation in children. TCRdb re-called the PCR reads with MiXCR, one entry per CDR3 protein. The sample consists of 700,000 or so distinct CDR3 sequences, about an eighth of them appearing once. The material sequenced was PBMCs, taken before TCRalphabeta/CD19-depleted stem cell transplant. Receptors were obtained from a girl under 10 years old with congenital amegakaryocytic thrombocytopenia, due to receive a stem cell transplant. The CDR3 runs from the conserved cysteine through the conserved F or W. A D gene is named only where the DNA matches it firmly.

d_call j_call v_call cdr3_aa
TRBD2 TRBJ2-5 TRBV2 CASSDPQTSGRLETQYF
- TRBJ2-7 TRBV12-3/TRBV12-4 CASSLDHYEQYF
- TRBJ2-5 TRBV11-2 CASSLFMDSTTPQYF
TRBD1 TRBJ2-3 TRBV5-1 CASRDRDTDTQYF
TRBD2 TRBJ2-7 TRBV27 CASEGLAGEQYF
- TRBJ2-2 TRBV20-1 CSARGGGLNTGELFF
- TRBJ2-1 TRBV5-1 CASSLGETRRVF
TRBD1 TRBJ1-6 TRBV20-1 CSARGTGLHSPLHF
- TRBJ1-2 TRBV12-3/TRBV12-4 CASSLLGPQAGYTF
- TRBJ1-5 TRBV3-1 CACSQDSRGWGNQPQHF
- TRBJ1-2 TRBV10-3 CAISESGQAIPDYGYTF
TRBD2 TRBJ2-7 TRBV7-9 CASSPNSGDSYEQYF
TRBD2 TRBJ2-5 TRBV20-1 CSASLAGGPQETQYF
TRBD2 TRBJ2-1 TRBV10-2 CASSMGLAGENNEQFF
- TRBJ1-1 TRBV7-9 CASSKGGSSTEAFF
- TRBJ2-1 TRBV21-1 CASSKWRVRFGSLGEQFF
- TRBJ2-7 TRBV5-1 CASSLQPGTITYEQYF
TRBD1 TRBJ1-5 TRBV12-3/TRBV12-4 CASSLTTGRQPQHF
- TRBJ2-4 TRBV6-1 CASRGGLENIQYF
- TRBJ2-2 TRBV30 CAWTRDTGELFF
- TRBJ2-3 TRBV12-5 CASGLGDSVPVTDTQYF
- TRBJ1-5 TRBV3-1 CASSKDISNQPQHF